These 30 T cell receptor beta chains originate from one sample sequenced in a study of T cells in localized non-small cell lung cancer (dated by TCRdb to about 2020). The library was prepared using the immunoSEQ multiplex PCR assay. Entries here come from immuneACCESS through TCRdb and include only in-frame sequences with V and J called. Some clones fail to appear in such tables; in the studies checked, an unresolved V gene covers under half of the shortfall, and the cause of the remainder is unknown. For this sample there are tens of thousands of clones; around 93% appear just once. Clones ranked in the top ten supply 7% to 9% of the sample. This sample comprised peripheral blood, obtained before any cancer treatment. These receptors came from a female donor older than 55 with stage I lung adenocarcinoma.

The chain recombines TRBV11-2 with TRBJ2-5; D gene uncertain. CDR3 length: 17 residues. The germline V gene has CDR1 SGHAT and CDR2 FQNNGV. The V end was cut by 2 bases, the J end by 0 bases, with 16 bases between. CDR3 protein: CASSLSAPDPYQETQYF. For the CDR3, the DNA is TGTGCCAGCAGCTTATCTGCTCCCGACCCTTACCAAGAGACCCAGTACTTC.

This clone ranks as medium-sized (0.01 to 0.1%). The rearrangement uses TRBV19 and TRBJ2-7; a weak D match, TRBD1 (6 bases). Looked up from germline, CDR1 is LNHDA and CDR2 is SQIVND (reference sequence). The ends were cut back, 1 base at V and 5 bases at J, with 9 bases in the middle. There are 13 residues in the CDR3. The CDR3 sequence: CASSIASGDEQYF. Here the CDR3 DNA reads TGTGCCAGTAGTATAGCGTCAGGGGACGAGCAGTACTTC.

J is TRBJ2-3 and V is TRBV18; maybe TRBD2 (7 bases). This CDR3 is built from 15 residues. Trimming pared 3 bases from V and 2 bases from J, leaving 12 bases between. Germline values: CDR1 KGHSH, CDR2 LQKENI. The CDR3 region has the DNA TGTGCCAGCTCACCTGCGGGGGCGGCCACAGATACGCAGTATTTT. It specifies CASSPAGAATDTQYF. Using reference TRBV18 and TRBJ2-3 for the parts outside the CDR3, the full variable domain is NAGVMQNPRHLVRRRGQEARLRCSPMKGHSHVYWYRQLPEEGLKFMVYLQKENIIDESGMPKERFSAEFPKEGPSILRIQQVVRGDSAAYFCASSPAGAATDTQYFGPGTRLTVL.

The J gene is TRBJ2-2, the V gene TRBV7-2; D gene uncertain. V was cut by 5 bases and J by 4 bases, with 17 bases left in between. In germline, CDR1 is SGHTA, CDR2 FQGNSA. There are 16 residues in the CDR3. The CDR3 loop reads CASSTGSRLFTGELFF. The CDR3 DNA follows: TGTGCCAGCAGCACCGGGTCCAGGTTATTCACCGGGGAGCTGTTTTTT.

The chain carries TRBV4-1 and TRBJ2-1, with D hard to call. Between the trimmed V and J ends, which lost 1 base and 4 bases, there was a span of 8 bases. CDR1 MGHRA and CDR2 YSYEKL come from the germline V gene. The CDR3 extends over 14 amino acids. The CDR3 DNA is TGCGCCAGCAGCCAAGTCCCAGCTTACAATGAGCAGTTCTTC. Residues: CASSQVPAYNEQFF.

CDR3 nucleotide sequence: TGTGCCAGCAGCGTTCTGGGACTAGCGGGGCTTAGCTCCTACAATGAGCAGTTCTTC. This gives the protein CASSVLGLAGLSSYNEQFF. The chain couples TRBV9 to TRBJ2-1, with 13 bases identical to TRBD2. CDR3 length: 19 amino acids. V lost 2 bases and J lost 0; bases outside the gene matches: 8. Germline CDR1 is SGDLS and CDR2 is YYNGEE.

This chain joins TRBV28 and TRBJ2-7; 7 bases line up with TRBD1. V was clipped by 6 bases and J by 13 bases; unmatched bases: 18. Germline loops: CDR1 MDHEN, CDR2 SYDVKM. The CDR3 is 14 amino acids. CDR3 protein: CASSRHQTGQVFYF. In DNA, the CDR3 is TGTGCCAGCAGCCGACACCAGACCGGACAGGTTTTTTACTTC.

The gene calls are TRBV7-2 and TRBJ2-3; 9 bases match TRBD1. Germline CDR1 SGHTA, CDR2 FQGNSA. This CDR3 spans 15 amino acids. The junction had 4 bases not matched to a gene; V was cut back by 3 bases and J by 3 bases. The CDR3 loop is CASSLMGQGTDTQYF. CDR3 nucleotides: TGTGCCAGCAGCTTGATGGGACAGGGTACAGATACGCAGTATTTT. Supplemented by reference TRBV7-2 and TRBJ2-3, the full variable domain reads GAGVSQSPSNKVTEKGKDVELRCDPISGHTALYWYRQSLGQGLEFLIYFQGNSAPDKSGLPSDRFSAERTGGSVSTLTIQRTQQEDSAVYLCASSLMGQGTDTQYFGPGTRLTVL.

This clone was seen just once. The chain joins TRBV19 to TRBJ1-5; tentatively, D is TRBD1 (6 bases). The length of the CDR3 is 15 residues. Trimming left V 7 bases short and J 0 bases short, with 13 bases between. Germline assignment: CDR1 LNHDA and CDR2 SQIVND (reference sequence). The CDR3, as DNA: TGTGCCAGTACTACGACAGGAACTAGCAATCAGCCCCAGCATTTT. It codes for CASTTTGTSNQPQHF.

The CDR3 coding sequence is TGTGCCAGCAGTGAATGGGAGACCCAGTACTTC. It translates to CASSEWETQYF. The chain combines TRBV2 with TRBJ2-5, with D unresolved. Per germline, CDR1 SNHLY and CDR2 FYNNEI. Between the trimmed V and J ends, which lost 2 bases and 5 bases, there was a span of 3 bases. This CDR3 spans 11 amino acids.

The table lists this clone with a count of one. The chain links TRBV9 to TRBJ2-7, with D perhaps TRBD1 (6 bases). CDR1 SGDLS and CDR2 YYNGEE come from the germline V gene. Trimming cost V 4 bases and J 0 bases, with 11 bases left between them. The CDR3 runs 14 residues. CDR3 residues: CASSSTGSSYEQYF. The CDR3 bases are TGTGCCAGCAGCTCCACAGGGAGCTCCTACGAGCAGTACTTC.

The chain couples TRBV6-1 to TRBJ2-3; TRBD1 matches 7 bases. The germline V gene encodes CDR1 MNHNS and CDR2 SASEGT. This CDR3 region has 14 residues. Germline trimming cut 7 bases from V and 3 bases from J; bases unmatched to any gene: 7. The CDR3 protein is CASIARGRTDTQYF. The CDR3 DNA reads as TGTGCCAGCATCGCTAGGGGGCGTACAGATACGCAGTATTTT.

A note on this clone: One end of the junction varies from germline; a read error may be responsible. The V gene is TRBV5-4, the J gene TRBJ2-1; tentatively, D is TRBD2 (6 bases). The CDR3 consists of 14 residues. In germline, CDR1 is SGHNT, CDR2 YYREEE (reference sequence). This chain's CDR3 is CASSLSRGYNGQFF. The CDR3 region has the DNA TGTGCCAGCAGCCTGTCCCGGGGGTACAATGGGCAGTTCTTC.

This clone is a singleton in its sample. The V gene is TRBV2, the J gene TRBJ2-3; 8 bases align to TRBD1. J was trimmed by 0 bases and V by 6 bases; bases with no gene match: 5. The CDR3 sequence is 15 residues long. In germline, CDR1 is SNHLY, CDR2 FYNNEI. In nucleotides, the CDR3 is TGTGCCAGCAGCAGGGACAGGCAGAGCACAGATACGCAGTATTTT. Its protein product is CASSRDRQSTDTQYF.

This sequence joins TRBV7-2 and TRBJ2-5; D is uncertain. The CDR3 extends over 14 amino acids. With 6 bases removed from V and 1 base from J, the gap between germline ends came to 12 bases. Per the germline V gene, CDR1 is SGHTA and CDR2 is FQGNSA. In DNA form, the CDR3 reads TGTGCCAGCAGTCCCTACGGGTCCCAAGAGACCCAGTACTTC. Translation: CASSPYGSQETQYF.

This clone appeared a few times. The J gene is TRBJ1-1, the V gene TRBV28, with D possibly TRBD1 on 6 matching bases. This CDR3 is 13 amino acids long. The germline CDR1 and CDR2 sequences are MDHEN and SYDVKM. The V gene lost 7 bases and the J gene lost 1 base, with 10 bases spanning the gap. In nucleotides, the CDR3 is TGTGCCAGCATCACGACAGGGAACACTGAAGCTTTCTTT. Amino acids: CASITTGNTEAFF.

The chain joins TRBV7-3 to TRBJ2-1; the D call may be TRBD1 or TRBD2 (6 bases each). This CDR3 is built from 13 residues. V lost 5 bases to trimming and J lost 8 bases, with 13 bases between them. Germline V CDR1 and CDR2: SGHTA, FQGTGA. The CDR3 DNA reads TGTGCCAGCAGCCCCAGACGGGGGCATGAGCAGTTCTTC. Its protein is CASSPRRGHEQFF. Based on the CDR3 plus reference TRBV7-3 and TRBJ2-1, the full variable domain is GAGVSQTPSNKVTEKGKYVELRCDPISGHTALYWYRQSLGQGPEFLIYFQGTGAADDSGLPNDRFFAVRPEGSVSTLKIQRTERGDSAVYLCASSPRRGHEQFFGPGTRLTVL.

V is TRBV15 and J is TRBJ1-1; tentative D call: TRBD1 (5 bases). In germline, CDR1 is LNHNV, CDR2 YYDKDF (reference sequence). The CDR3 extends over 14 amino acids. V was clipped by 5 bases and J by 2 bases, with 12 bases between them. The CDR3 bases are TGTGCCACCAGCGCCCAGGGTGGAAACACTGAAGCTTTCTTT. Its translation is CATSAQGGNTEAFF.

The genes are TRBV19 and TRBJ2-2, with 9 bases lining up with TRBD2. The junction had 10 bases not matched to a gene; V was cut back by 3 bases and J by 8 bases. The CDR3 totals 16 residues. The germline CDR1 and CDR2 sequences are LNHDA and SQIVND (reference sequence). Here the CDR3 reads CASSIALAGFSGELFF. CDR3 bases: TGTGCCAGTAGTATCGCGCTAGCGGGGTTTTCTGGGGAGCTGTTTTTT.

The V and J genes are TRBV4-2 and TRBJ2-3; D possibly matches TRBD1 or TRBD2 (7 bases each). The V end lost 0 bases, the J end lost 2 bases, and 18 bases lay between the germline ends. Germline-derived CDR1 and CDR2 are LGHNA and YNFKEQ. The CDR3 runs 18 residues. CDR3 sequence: CASSQEAGGAGTTDTQYF. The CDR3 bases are TGTGCCAGCAGCCAAGAAGCAGGGGGGGCCGGCACCACAGATACGCAGTATTTT.

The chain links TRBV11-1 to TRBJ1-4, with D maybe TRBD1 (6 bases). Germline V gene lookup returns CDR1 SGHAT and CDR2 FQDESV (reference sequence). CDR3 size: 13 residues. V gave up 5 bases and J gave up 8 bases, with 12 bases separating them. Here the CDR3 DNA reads TGTGCCAGCAGCCCTTACAGGGAAGAAAAACTGTTTTTT. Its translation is CASSPYREEKLFF.

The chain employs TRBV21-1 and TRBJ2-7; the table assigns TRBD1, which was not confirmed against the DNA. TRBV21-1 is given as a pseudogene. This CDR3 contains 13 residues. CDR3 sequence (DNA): TGTGCCAGCACCCATACACAGGGGTACGAGCAGTACGTC. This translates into CASTHTQGYEQYV.

The CDR3 DNA sequence: TGTGCCAGCAGCTTAAATGGGGGGCCGAGCAATGAGCAGTTCTTC. This gives the protein CASSLNGGPSNEQFF. This rearrangement joins TRBV11-3 to TRBJ2-1, with D perhaps being TRBD1 or TRBD2 (6 bases each). The CDR3 is 15 amino acids. CDR1 and CDR2 from the germline V gene are SGHNT and YENEEA. Trimming removed 2 bases from V and 6 bases from J, with 14 bases in between.

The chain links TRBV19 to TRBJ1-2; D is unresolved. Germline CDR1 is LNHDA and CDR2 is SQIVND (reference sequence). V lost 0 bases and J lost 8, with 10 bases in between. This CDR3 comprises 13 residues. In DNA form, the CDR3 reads TGTGCCAGTAGTATAGATCCCTGGCGGGGCTACACCTTC. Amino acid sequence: CASSIDPWRGYTF. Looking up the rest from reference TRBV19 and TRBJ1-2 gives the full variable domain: DGGITQSPKYLFRKEGQNVTLSCEQNLNHDAMYWYRQDPGQGLRLIYYSQIVNDFQKGDIAEGYSVSREKKESFPLTVTSAQKNPTAFYLCASSIDPWRGYTFGSGTRLTVV.

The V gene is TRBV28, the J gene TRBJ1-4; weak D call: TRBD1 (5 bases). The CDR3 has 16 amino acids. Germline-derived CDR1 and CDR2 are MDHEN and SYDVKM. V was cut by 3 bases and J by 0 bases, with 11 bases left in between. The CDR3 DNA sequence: TGTGCCAGCAGTTTTCGGGGGTACGCAACTAATGAAAAACTGTTTTTT. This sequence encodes CASSFRGYATNEKLFF.

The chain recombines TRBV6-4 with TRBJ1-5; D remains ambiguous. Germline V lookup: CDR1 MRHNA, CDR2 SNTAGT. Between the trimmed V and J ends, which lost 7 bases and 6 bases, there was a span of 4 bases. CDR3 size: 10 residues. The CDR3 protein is CASKGQPQHF. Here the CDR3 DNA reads TGTGCCAGCAAAGGTCAGCCCCAGCATTTT.

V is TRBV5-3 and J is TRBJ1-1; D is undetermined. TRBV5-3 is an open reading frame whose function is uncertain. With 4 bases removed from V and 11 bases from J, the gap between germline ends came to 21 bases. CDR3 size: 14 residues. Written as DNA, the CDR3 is TGTGCCAGAAGCCTTAGGCCCCTGTCCGGGGAGGCTTTCTTT. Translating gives CARSLRPLSGEAFF.

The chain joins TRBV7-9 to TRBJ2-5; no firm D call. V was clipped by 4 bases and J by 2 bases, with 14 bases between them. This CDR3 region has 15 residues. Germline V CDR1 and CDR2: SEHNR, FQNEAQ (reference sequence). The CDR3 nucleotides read TGTGCCAGCAGCTCCTCCCCCACGGAACAAGAGACCCAGTACTTC. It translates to CASSSSPTEQETQYF.

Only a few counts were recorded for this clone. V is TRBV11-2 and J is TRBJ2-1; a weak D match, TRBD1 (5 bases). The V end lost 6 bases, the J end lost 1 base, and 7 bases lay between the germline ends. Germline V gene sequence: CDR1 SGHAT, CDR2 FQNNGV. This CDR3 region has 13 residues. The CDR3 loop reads CASSQGSYNEQFF. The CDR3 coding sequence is TGTGCCAGCAGTCAGGGTTCCTACAATGAGCAGTTCTTC.

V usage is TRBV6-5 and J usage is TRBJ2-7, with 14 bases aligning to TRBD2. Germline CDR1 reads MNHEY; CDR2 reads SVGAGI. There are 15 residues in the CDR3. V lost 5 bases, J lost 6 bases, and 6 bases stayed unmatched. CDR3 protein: CASSGRTSGRSEQYV. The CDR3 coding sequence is TGTGCCAGCAGTGGCCGGACTAGCGGGAGGAGCGAGCAGTACGTC.